This is a list of T cell receptor beta chains from one sample in a study of blood T cell repertoires in COVID-19. TCRdb's table, derived via immunoSEQ multiplex PCR, lists solely in-frame clones and lacks some. The profile covers around 140,000 clones, with 65% to 85% appearing a single time and approximately 2% taken by the ten largest. Material: peripheral blood. These receptors were collected from a woman aged 55-70 years with acute or convalescent COVID-19. The CDR3 runs from the conserved cysteine through the conserved F or W. Each record gives: CDR3 protein, CDR3 DNA, V gene, J gene, clone size, D gene. A D gene is named only where the DNA matches it firmly. Rows may omit the clone size; those that give it use once, few, many or a size class.

CDR3aa: CASSAKSSGSSYNEQFF
CDR3nt: TGCGCCAGCAGCGCCAAATCTAGCGGGAGCTCCTACAATGAGCAGTTCTTC
v_gene: TRBV5-1
j_gene: TRBJ2-1
abundance: -
d_gene: TRBD2

CDR3aa: CASSLGTSQRQPQHF
CDR3nt: TGTGCCAGCAGCCTCGGGACTTCTCAAAGGCAGCCCCAGCATTTT
v_gene: TRBV2
j_gene: TRBJ1-5
abundance: -
d_gene: -

CDR3aa: CASRTEYSPLHF
CDR3nt: TGTGCCAGTAGAACCGAGTATTCACCCCTCCACTTT
v_gene: TRBV19
j_gene: TRBJ1-6
abundance: -
d_gene: -

CDR3aa: CASSLAGGFLLYEQYF
CDR3nt: TGTGCCAGCAGCTTAGCGGGAGGGTTTCTACTCTACGAGCAGTACTTC
v_gene: TRBV5-5
j_gene: TRBJ2-7
abundance: -
d_gene: TRBD2

CDR3aa: CASSLAIQETQYF
CDR3nt: TGTGCCAGCAGCCTAGCAATCCAAGAGACCCAGTACTTC
v_gene: TRBV3-1/TRBV3-2
j_gene: TRBJ2-5
abundance: -
d_gene: -

CDR3aa: CASSQLAGGGELFF
CDR3nt: TGTGCCAGCAGTCAACTAGCGGGAGGGGGGGAGCTGTTTTTT
v_gene: TRBV6-5
j_gene: TRBJ2-2
abundance: -
d_gene: TRBD2

CDR3aa: CASSSEPGLAGYEQYF
CDR3nt: TGTGCCAGCAGCTCGGAACCGGGACTAGCGGGTTACGAGCAGTACTTC
v_gene: TRBV5-4
j_gene: TRBJ2-7
abundance: once
d_gene: TRBD2

CDR3aa: CASSFDSFPPYNEQFF
CDR3nt: TGTGCCAGCAGCTTCGACAGCTTCCCCCCCTACAATGAGCAGTTCTTC
v_gene: TRBV11-3
j_gene: TRBJ2-1
abundance: once
d_gene: -

CDR3aa: CASSVARRGGGNEQFF
CDR3nt: TGTGCCAGCAGCGTAGCTAGGAGGGGAGGGGGCAATGAGCAGTTCTTC
v_gene: TRBV9
j_gene: TRBJ2-1
abundance: -
d_gene: -

CDR3aa: CASSIGQGPHLEYGYTF
CDR3nt: TGTGCCAGTAGTATCGGACAGGGGCCACACTTGGAATATGGCTACACCTTC
v_gene: TRBV19
j_gene: TRBJ1-2
abundance: -
d_gene: TRBD1

CDR3aa: CASTPGSAGSPANEQYF
CDR3nt: TGTGCCAGCACCCCCGGTTCGGCAGGAAGTCCCGCAAACGAGCAGTACTTC
v_gene: TRBV7-6
j_gene: TRBJ2-7
abundance: -
d_gene: -

CDR3aa: CASSQTTSGSTDTQYF
CDR3nt: TGTGCCAGCAGCCAGACGACTAGCGGGAGCACAGATACGCAGTATTTT
v_gene: TRBV3-1/TRBV3-2
j_gene: TRBJ2-3
abundance: -
d_gene: TRBD2

CDR3aa: CASRKVRQVYNEQFF
CDR3nt: TGTGCCAGCAGGAAAGTCAGACAGGTGTACAATGAGCAGTTCTTC
v_gene: TRBV11-2
j_gene: TRBJ2-1
abundance: -
d_gene: -

CDR3aa: CASSLDLYENTEAFF
CDR3nt: TGCGCCAGCAGCTTGGACTTATATGAGAACACTGAAGCTTTCTTT
v_gene: TRBV5-1
j_gene: TRBJ1-1
abundance: few
d_gene: -

CDR3aa: CASSVRTDYGYTF
CDR3nt: TGTGCCAGCAGCGTCCGGACAGATTACGGCTACACCTTC
v_gene: TRBV9
j_gene: TRBJ1-2
abundance: -
d_gene: -

CDR3aa: CASSLRLAGYNEQFF
CDR3nt: TGTGCCAGCAGCCTTCGACTAGCGGGATACAATGAGCAGTTCTTC
v_gene: TRBV5-4
j_gene: TRBJ2-1
abundance: -
d_gene: TRBD2

CDR3aa: CSAGTRGGGNEQFF
CDR3nt: TGCAGCGCTGGGACCAGAGGGGGGGGAAATGAGCAGTTCTTC
v_gene: TRBV29-1
j_gene: TRBJ2-1
abundance: few
d_gene: -

CDR3aa: CASRERTGIYGYTF
CDR3nt: TGTGCCAGCAGAGAACGAACAGGGATTTATGGCTACACCTTC
v_gene: TRBV2
j_gene: TRBJ1-2
abundance: many
d_gene: -

CDR3aa: CASNPSPSSGITYNEQFF
CDR3nt: TGCGCCAGCAACCCGTCCCCTTCTAGCGGCATTACTTACAATGAGCAGTTCTTC
v_gene: TRBV5-1
j_gene: TRBJ2-1
abundance: few
d_gene: TRBD2

CDR3aa: CASSEISGTGEDEQFF
CDR3nt: TGTGCCAGCAGTGAAATCTCCGGGACAGGGGAGGATGAGCAGTTCTTC
v_gene: TRBV25-1
j_gene: TRBJ2-1
abundance: -
d_gene: TRBD1

CDR3aa: CASSEIRVPLGNEQFF
CDR3nt: TGTGCCAGCAGTGAAATCCGGGTCCCCCTCGGAAATGAGCAGTTCTTC
v_gene: TRBV2
j_gene: TRBJ2-1
abundance: -
d_gene: -